One sample yielded the 19 T cell receptor beta chains listed below, sequenced in a study of CD8+ T cells in alopecia areata. Once RNA had been extracted, it was reverse transcribed into cDNA to act as the sequencing template. Sequencing was performed with immunoSEQ multiplex PCR; in TCRdb, only in-frame clones are kept and a portion is missing. Counted here are around 140,000 clones, around 87% occurring once; the ten biggest clones make up around 15%. Source: CD8+ T cells sorted from blood, taken at week 0. These receptor sequences come from a human donor with alopecia areata.

The chain couples TRBV7-9 to TRBJ2-5; D assignment may be TRBD1 or TRBD2 (5 bases each). V gave up 3 bases and J gave up 5 bases, with 13 bases separating them. This CDR3 has 14 amino acids. Germline CDR1 SEHNR, CDR2 FQNEAQ (reference sequence). This CDR3 is CASSFSGPTETQYF. The CDR3 DNA reads as TGTGCCAGCAGCTTCTCGGGACCCACGGAGACCCAGTACTTC.

V and J are TRBV15 and TRBJ1-2; D may be TRBD1 (6 bases). CDR3 length: 14 amino acids. The germline CDR1 and CDR2 sequences are LNHNV and YYDKDF (reference sequence). Trimming took off 3 bases at V and 3 bases at J, with 11 bases between the two ends. Here the CDR3 reads CATSSFRGDYGYTF. CDR3 coding DNA: TGTGCCACCAGCAGTTTCAGGGGCGACTATGGCTACACCTTC.

V and J are TRBV5-1 and TRBJ2-7, with TRBD2 identical over 15 bases. Germline V CDR1 and CDR2: SGHRS, YFSETQ. This CDR3 comprises 17 residues. V was clipped by 3 bases and J by 7 bases; unmatched bases: 11. The CDR3 region is CASSSAGLAGGPGEQYF. The CDR3 DNA is TGCGCCAGCAGCTCGGCCGGACTAGCGGGAGGGCCGGGGGAGCAGTACTTC.

The V call is TRBV7-9, the J call TRBJ2-3; D gene ambiguous. CDR1 and CDR2 from the germline V gene are SEHNR and FQNEAQ (reference sequence). CDR3 length equals 13 residues. V lost 5 bases and J lost 2, with 8 bases in between. In DNA, the CDR3 is TGTGCCAGCAGCCATCCGCTCACAGATACGCAGTATTTT. Translation: CASSHPLTDTQYF.

In regard to this clone: Distinct nucleotide sequences in the sample also encode this CDR3. This sequence joins TRBV7-9 and TRBJ2-7; D call uncertain. The CDR3 is made up of 12 amino acids. Trimming left V 1 base short and J 2 bases short, with 3 bases between. CDR1 and CDR2 (germline): SEHNR, FQNEAQ (reference sequence). This CDR3 is CASSLDPYEQYF. The CDR3 DNA follows: TGTGCCAGCAGCTTAGACCCCTACGAGCAGTACTTC.

This clone occurred a few times. The chain combines TRBV29-1 with TRBJ2-7; TRBD1 might be the D (6 bases). This CDR3 spans 11 amino acids. Trimming pared 4 bases from V and 3 bases from J, leaving 7 bases between. CDR1 is SQVTM and CDR2 is ANQGSEA in the germline V gene. The CDR3 nucleotides are TGCAGCGTTGCACAGGGCTACGAGCAGTACTTC. Translating it yields CSVAQGYEQYF.

Of note for this clone: One junction end disagrees with the germline gene, perhaps due to a read error. The chain uses TRBV27 and TRBJ2-1; TRBD1 might be the D (6 bases). This CDR3 has 15 residues. From germline, CDR1 is MNHEY and CDR2 SMNVEV (reference sequence). As DNA, the CDR3 is TGTGCCAGCAGTCTATCGGGACATACCTACAATGAGCAGTTCTTC. Its translation: CASSLSGHTYNEQFF.

The rearrangement joins TRBV7-9 to TRBJ2-7, with 9 bases lining up with TRBD1. After removal of 5 bases from V and 7 bases from J, the junction contained 12 bases not matched to a gene. Germline CDR1 reads SEHNR; CDR2 reads FQNEAQ (reference sequence). This CDR3 region has 15 residues. CDR3 sequence: CASSPPGQGSPEQYF. CDR3 coding DNA: TGTGCCAGCAGCCCCCCGGGACAGGGAAGTCCAGAGCAGTACTTC.

J is TRBJ2-1 and V is TRBV25-1; TRBD2 might be the D (5 bases). From germline, CDR1 is MGHDK and CDR2 SYGVNS. Trimming took off 3 bases at V and 7 bases at J, with 10 bases between the two ends. This CDR3 region has 13 residues. CDR3 nucleotides: TGTGCCAGCAGTGAGATGAGGGAGAATGAGCAGTTCTTC. Its protein is CASSEMRENEQFF.

This clone was recorded a few times. This chain uses TRBV10-3 with TRBJ2-7; 8 nucleotides agree with TRBD1. V lost 4 bases, J lost 2 bases, and 1 base stayed unmatched. From germline, CDR1 is ENHRY and CDR2 SYGVKD. The CDR3 is made up of 13 amino acids. CDR3 loop: CAISGGQAYEQYF. The DNA of the CDR3 is TGTGCCATCAGTGGGGGACAGGCCTACGAGCAGTACTTC.

V usage is TRBV4-2 and J usage is TRBJ1-2; TRBD1 aligns across 9 bases. CDR1 and CDR2 (germline): LGHNA, YNFKEQ. V lost 4 bases, J lost 6 bases, and 15 bases stayed unmatched. The CDR3 contains 17 residues. The CDR3 sequence is CASSLNPGGQGKDGYTF. CDR3 coding DNA: TGTGCCAGCAGCCTCAACCCTGGCGGACAGGGGAAAGATGGCTACACCTTC.

The gene calls are TRBV19 and TRBJ2-7; 7 bases are a match to TRBD1. The V and J ends lost 7 bases and 2 bases, in that order; junction bases with no gene match: 5. There are 13 residues in the CDR3. Per germline, CDR1 LNHDA and CDR2 SQIVND (reference sequence). CDR3 nucleotides: TGTGCCAGTACCGGACAGGACACCTACGAGCAGTACTTC. It is translated as CASTGQDTYEQYF. The variable domain in full, completed from reference TRBV19 and TRBJ2-7, reads DGGITQSPKYLFRKEGQNVTLSCEQNLNHDAMYWYRQDPGQGLRLIYYSQIVNDFQKGDIAEGYSVSREKKESFPLTVTSAQKNPTAFYLCASTGQDTYEQYFGPGTRLTVT.

V and J are TRBV19 and TRBJ2-7; TRBD1 matches at 9 bases. CDR3 length equals 14 residues. J was trimmed by 4 bases and V by 3 bases; bases with no gene match: 4. CDR1 and CDR2 from the germline V gene are LNHDA and SQIVND (reference sequence). The CDR3 DNA follows: TGTGCCAGTAGTATCGGACAGGGGTGGTACGAGCAGTACTTC. This sequence encodes CASSIGQGWYEQYF.

V usage is TRBV2 and J usage is TRBJ2-1, with a tentative D call TRBD2 (5 bases). CDR1 and CDR2 from the germline V gene are SNHLY and FYNNEI. The CDR3 consists of 14 residues. Trimming left V 3 bases short and J 2 bases short, with 8 bases between. Here the CDR3 DNA reads TGTGCCAGCAGTGATGGAGCGGCCTACAATGAGCAGTTCTTC. Translation: CASSDGAAYNEQFF.

The chain joins TRBV7-8 to TRBJ2-3; 8 nucleotides agree with TRBD2. The ends lost 5 bases at V and 3 bases at J; junction bases unmatched: 7. CDR3 size: 15 residues. Looked up from germline, CDR1 is SGHVS and CDR2 is FQNEAQ. The CDR3 protein is CASSEAGGLTDTQYF. The CDR3 DNA reads as TGTGCCAGCAGCGAGGCGGGGGGTTTGACAGATACGCAGTATTTT.

The genes are TRBV4-1 and TRBJ2-7, with D perhaps TRBD1 or TRBD2 (5 bases each). This CDR3 region has 17 residues. Germline loops: CDR1 MGHRA, CDR2 YSYEKL. With 1 base removed from V and 4 bases from J, the gap between germline ends came to 20 bases. The CDR3 DNA reads TGCGCCAGCAGCCAAGGAGGACTGGGGCCTGACTTGTACGAGCAGTACTTC. Translated, it gives CASSQGGLGPDLYEQYF.

The chain uses TRBV11-2 and TRBJ2-3; the D is unclear. The germline gives CDR1 SGHAT, CDR2 FQNNGV. The CDR3 consists of 11 residues. V lost 5 bases to trimming and J lost 6 bases, with 6 bases between them. This CDR3 reads CASSLEDTQYF. DNA for the CDR3: TGTGCCAGCAGCCTCGAGGATACGCAGTATTTT.

The chain combines TRBV13 with TRBJ2-7; D might be TRBD2 (6 bases). CDR3 length: 12 residues. CDR1 and CDR2 (germline): PRHDT, FYEKMQ (reference sequence). The CDR3: CASGQGDYEQYF. CDR3 bases: TGTGCAAGCGGGCAGGGCGACTACGAGCAGTACTTC. Drawing the rest from reference TRBV13 and TRBJ2-7, the complete variable domain is AAGVIQSPRHLIKEKRETATLKCYPIPRHDTVYWYQQGPGQDPQFLISFYEKMQSDKGSIPDRFSAQQFSDYHSELNMSSLELGDSALYFCASGQGDYEQYFGPGTRLTVT.

The chain uses TRBV7-9 and TRBJ2-1; D is undetermined. The CDR3 extends over 18 amino acids. Germline V gene lookup returns CDR1 SEHNR and CDR2 FQNEAQ (reference sequence). Trimming removed 5 bases from V and 0 bases from J, with 20 bases in between. CDR3 coding DNA: TGTGCCAGCAGCACCGCTGTCGGTAGCTCAAGCTCCTACAATGAGCAGTTCTTC. Amino acids: CASSTAVGSSSSYNEQFF.